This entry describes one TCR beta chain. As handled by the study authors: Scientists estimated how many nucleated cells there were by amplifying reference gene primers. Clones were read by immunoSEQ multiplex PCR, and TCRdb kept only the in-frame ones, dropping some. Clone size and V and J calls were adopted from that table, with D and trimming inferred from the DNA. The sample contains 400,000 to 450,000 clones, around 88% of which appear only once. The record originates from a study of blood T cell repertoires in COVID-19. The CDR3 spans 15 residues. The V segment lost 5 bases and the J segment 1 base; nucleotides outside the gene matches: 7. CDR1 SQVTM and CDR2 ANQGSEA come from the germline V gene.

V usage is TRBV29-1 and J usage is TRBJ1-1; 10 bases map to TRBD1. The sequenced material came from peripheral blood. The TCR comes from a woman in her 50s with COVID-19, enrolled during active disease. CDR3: CSVSGTGDWNTEAFF. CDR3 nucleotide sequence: TGCAGCGTTTCCGGGACAGGGGATTGGAACACTGAAGCTTTCTTT. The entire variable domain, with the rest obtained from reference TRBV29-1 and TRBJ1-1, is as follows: SAVISQKPSRDICQRGTSLTIQCQVDSQVTMMFWYRQQPGQSLTLIATANQGSEATYESGFVIDKFPISRPNLTFSTLTVSNMSPEDSSIYLCSVSGTGDWNTEAFFGQGTRLTVV.